This passage covers 3 T cell receptor beta chains from one sample sequenced in a study of blood T cell repertoires in COVID-19 (dated by TCRdb to the early 2020s). The method behind the library was the immunoSEQ multiplex PCR assay. TCRdb carries this immuneACCESS record with in-frame sequences only. Its versions omit some clonotypes, under half of them owing to an unresolved V gene in the studies checked, with the rest unexplained. The sample table lists 190,000 or so clones, around nine tenths of them with a count of one. Less than 3% of the sample is held by the ten biggest clonotypes. The sample comprised peripheral blood. Source of these receptors: a man aged 35 to 55 with active or convalescent COVID-19.

This clone was observed a few times. The V call is TRBV6-6, the J call TRBJ2-7, with 8 bases aligning to TRBD1. The germline gives CDR1 MNHNY, CDR2 SVGAGI (reference sequence). With V trimmed by 5 bases and J by 3 bases, 3 bases remained unmatched. The CDR3 loop spans 13 amino acids. Here the CDR3 DNA reads TGTGCCAGCAGTAGGACAGGGAACTACGAGCAGTACTTC. Its translation: CASSRTGNYEQYF.

The rearrangement joins TRBV27 to TRBJ2-7; a weak D match, TRBD2 (5 bases). This CDR3 comprises 13 residues. Trimming stripped 2 bases from V and 4 bases from J, with 9 bases between. Germline V gene sequence: CDR1 MNHEY, CDR2 SMNVEV (reference sequence). Here the CDR3 reads CASSLLAEYEQYF. DNA for the CDR3: TGTGCCAGCAGTTTACTAGCAGAGTACGAGCAGTACTTC.

The gene calls are TRBV11-2 and TRBJ1-3; D remains unclear. The CDR3 sequence is 13 residues long. Germline lookup yields CDR1 SGHAT and CDR2 FQNNGV. V lost 5 bases and J lost 0, with 5 bases in between. CDR3 loop: CASSAVSGNTIYF. In DNA form, the CDR3 reads TGTGCCAGCAGCGCGGTCTCTGGAAACACCATATATTTT. Complete variable domain (other parts from reference TRBV11-2 and TRBJ1-3): EAGVAQSPRYKIIEKRQSVAFWCNPISGHATLYWYQQILGQGPKLLIQFQNNGVVDDSQLPKDRFSAERLKGVDSTLKIQPAKLEDSAVYLCASSAVSGNTIYFGEGSWLTVV.